Listed below are T cell receptor beta chains from one sample, sequenced in a study of T cells expressing NK-cell markers. TCRdb re-analyzed the 5' RACE reads; it lists each CDR3 protein once, without DNA. The record lists a few hundred thousand distinct CDR3 sequences, of which the ten most abundant hold about 5.2%. Material: blood T cells: a sorted CD56 or NKG2C T cell subset, CD4+ or CD8+ T cells, or bulk PBMC T cells (not recorded which). Receptors were obtained from a man aged 18-75 years in good health. The CDR3 runs from the conserved cysteine through the conserved F or W.

J	V	length	CDR3
TRBJ1-4	TRBV14	12	CASSQDRAAKFF
TRBJ2-2	TRBV11-2	18	CASSPSYGLAGVTGELFF
TRBJ2-1	TRBV7-3	14	CASSLTHGGYEQFF
TRBJ2-3	TRBV28	14	CASSSVRGRRGQYF
TRBJ2-3	TRBV7-3	16	CASSLWGSGNTDTQYF
TRBJ1-2	TRBV12-3/TRBV12-4	14	CASSNRTGNYGYTF
TRBJ1-4	TRBV7-8	14	CASSLRAGGEKLFF
TRBJ1-2	TRBV12-3/TRBV12-4	18	CASRRGMGQGVFDYGYTF
TRBJ1-5	TRBV28	12	CASSLWFQPQHF
TRBJ2-3	TRBV28	15	CASSPQGRPTDTQYF
TRBJ2-3	TRBV5-1	15	CASTNGDSRTDTQYF
TRBJ1-5	TRBV6-1	14	CASSHPTGNQPQHF
TRBJ1-2	TRBV9	13	CASSLIGQGGYTF
TRBJ1-2	TRBV12-3/TRBV12-4	12	CASRLRVQDYTF
TRBJ2-2	TRBV6-1	17	CASSPLRLAGGPGELFF
TRBJ1-1	TRBV6-1	13	CASSPTSNTAAFF
TRBJ2-1	TRBV12-3/TRBV12-4	14	CASSFYRRGHEQFF
TRBJ1-1	TRBV5-1	16	CASSLLRTGGATEAFF
TRBJ1-2	TRBV18	15	CASSPSGTGDYGYTF
TRBJ1-6	TRBV20-1	16	CSARRQSTDYNSPLHF
TRBJ1-6	TRBV11-2	15	CASSLRGRRNSPLHF
TRBJ2-1	TRBV12-3/TRBV12-4	18	CASSRLLSGGSSYNEQFF
TRBJ2-6	TRBV5-1	18	CASSLMGTGPSGANVLTF
TRBJ1-2	TRBV11-2	12	CASSLENYGYTF
TRBJ2-2	TRBV12-3/TRBV12-4	18	CASSLFAVTQGFTGELFF
TRBJ1-1	TRBV7-9	11	CASSSEGRAFF
TRBJ2-7	TRBV6-1	15	CASRPRTPSSYEQYF
TRBJ2-7	TRBV6-5	14	CASSYGLGSYEQYF
TRBJ2-2	TRBV6-1	15	CATGTSGVFSGELFF
TRBJ1-3	TRBV7-9	15	CASSNPPRAGNTIYF
TRBJ2-7	TRBV4-2	13	CASSRLGAYEQYF
TRBJ1-2	TRBV5-1	14	CASSPEGVNYGYTF
TRBJ1-6	TRBV30	15	CAWSPGTIKNSPLHF
TRBJ2-7	TRBV18	13	CASSPQGGEKQYF
TRBJ2-7	TRBV27	16	CASSLPTGTGGDEQYF
TRBJ1-1	TRBV29-1	13	CSGTVSFNTEAFF
TRBJ1-5	TRBV5-1	14	CASSLTGGEQPQHF
TRBJ2-1	TRBV27	16	CASSPGQAGPNNEQFF
TRBJ2-6	TRBV5-6	16	CASSLGGISGANVLTF
TRBJ1-1	TRBV11-2	18	CASSLSRSGYSMNTEAFF
TRBJ2-7	TRBV6-1	14	CASTPRRGVYEQYF
TRBJ1-6	TRBV11-2	13	CASSGRGDSPLHF
TRBJ1-5	TRBV20-1	15	CSAGLGTGSNQPQHF
TRBJ2-5	TRBV11-2	16	CASSLLSGGDQETQYF
TRBJ1-2	TRBV30	13	CAWSGVGVGGYTF
TRBJ2-7	TRBV30	13	CAWRRDRPYEQYF
TRBJ2-1	TRBV9	15	CASSVEGALGNEQFF
TRBJ2-5	TRBV5-1	15	CASSLGRGPKETQYF
TRBJ2-5	TRBV7-2	15	CASSPLYRGQETQYF
TRBJ2-1	TRBV2	15	CASSLSQAGRNEQFF
TRBJ2-5	TRBV6-1	15	CASSRDRGLQETQYF
TRBJ2-3	TRBV3-1	20	CASSQYRTSGGSFLTDTQYF
TRBJ1-4	TRBV6-1	14	CASRGLATNEKLFF
TRBJ2-5	TRBV5-1	20	CASSLGLVSPRGGLRETQYF
TRBJ2-5	TRBV2	12	CASKYQLETQYF
TRBJ2-3	TRBV11-2	16	CASSFPRLARTDTQYF
TRBJ2-2	TRBV12-3/TRBV12-4	18	CASSPRERGGVKTGELFF